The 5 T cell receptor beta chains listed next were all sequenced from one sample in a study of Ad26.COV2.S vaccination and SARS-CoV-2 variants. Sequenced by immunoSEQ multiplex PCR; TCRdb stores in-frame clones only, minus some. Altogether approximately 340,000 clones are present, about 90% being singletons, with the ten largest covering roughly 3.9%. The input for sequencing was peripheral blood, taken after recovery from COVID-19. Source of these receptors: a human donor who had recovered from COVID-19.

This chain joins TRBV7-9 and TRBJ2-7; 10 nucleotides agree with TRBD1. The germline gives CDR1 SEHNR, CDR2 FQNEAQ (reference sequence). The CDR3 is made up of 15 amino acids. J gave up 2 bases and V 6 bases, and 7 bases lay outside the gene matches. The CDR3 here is CASSSHGTGAYEQYF. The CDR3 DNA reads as TGTGCCAGCAGTTCCCACGGGACAGGGGCCTACGAGCAGTACTTC.

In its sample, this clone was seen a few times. CDR3: CASSMGQGRDGYTF. In nucleotides, the CDR3 is TGTGCCAGTAGTATGGGACAGGGGAGAGACGGCTACACCTTC. The chain employs TRBV19 and TRBJ1-2; 10 nucleotides line up with TRBD1. Germline V gene data show CDR1 as LNHDA and CDR2 as SQIVND (reference sequence). Unmatched junction bases numbered 6, after V lost 3 bases and J lost 8 bases. The CDR3 length is 14 residues.

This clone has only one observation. CDR3 DNA sequence: TGTGCCAGCAGCACCGGGACTAAGAAATTGGATACGCAGTATTTT. Amino acid sequence: CASSTGTKKLDTQYF. The chain carries TRBV5-6 and TRBJ2-3; 7 positions match TRBD2. The V gene's germline CDR1 is SGHDT and CDR2 YYEEEE. The CDR3 spans 15 residues. Trimming took 4 bases from V and 6 from J; bases not matched to a gene: 11.

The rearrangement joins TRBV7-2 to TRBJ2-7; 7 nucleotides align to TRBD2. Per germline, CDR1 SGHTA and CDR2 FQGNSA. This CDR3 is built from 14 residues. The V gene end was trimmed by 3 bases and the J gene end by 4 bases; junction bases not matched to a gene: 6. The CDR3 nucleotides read TGTGCCAGCAGCTTCCGGGACTATAGTTACGAGCAGTACTTC. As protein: CASSFRDYSYEQYF. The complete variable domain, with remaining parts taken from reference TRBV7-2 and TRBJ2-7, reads GAGVSQSPSNKVTEKGKDVELRCDPISGHTALYWYRQSLGQGLEFLIYFQGNSAPDKSGLPSDRFSAERTGGSVSTLTIQRTQQEDSAVYLCASSFRDYSYEQYFGPGTRLTVT.

CDR3 sequence: CASSTTGTVNTGELFF. The DNA for the CDR3 is TGTGCCAGCAGCACGACCGGGACAGTTAACACCGGGGAGCTGTTTTTT. The rearrangement links TRBV5-5 to TRBJ2-2; 7 nucleotides match TRBD1. With 4 bases clipped from V and 2 bases from J, the junction kept 8 bases outside the gene matches. The CDR3 has 16 residues. The germline V gene encodes CDR1 SGHKS and CDR2 YYEKEE (reference sequence).